The 11 T cell receptor beta chains in this list originate from one sample, sequenced in a study of beta chain features in type 1 diabetes. Study observations and caveats: A moderate, significant TCRB CDR3 shortening appeared in type 1 diabetes across four CD4+ subsets.

cDNA synthesis used the whole RNA isolate, giving expressed TCRB sequences. Clones were read by immunoSEQ multiplex PCR, and TCRdb kept only the in-frame ones, dropping some. This table has about 340,000 clones, 13% appearing once. What these receptors recognize is not known. The source material was naive CD4+ T cells from blood. Every receptor here comes from a young woman with type 1 diabetes.

There are a few counts of this clone. The chain combines TRBV30 with TRBJ2-2; D may be TRBD1 (7 bases). Trimming removed 5 bases from V and 5 bases from J, with 12 bases in between. The CDR3 contains 13 residues. CDR1 and CDR2 from the germline V gene are GTSNPN and SVGIG (reference sequence). The CDR3 protein is CAWAQGGTGELFF. In nucleotides, the CDR3 is TGTGCCTGGGCGCAGGGGGGAACCGGGGAGCTGTTTTTT.

CDR3 sequence (DNA): TGTGCCAGCAGTTTAGTAGACTACGAGCAGTACTTC. This encodes CASSLVDYEQYF. The chain employs TRBV28 and TRBJ2-7, with unresolved D. The CDR3 is 12 residues long. Germline lookup yields CDR1 MDHEN and CDR2 SYDVKM. V was pared by 2 bases and J by 3 bases, with 5 bases between.

The chain links TRBV9 to TRBJ2-1; D may be TRBD2 (6 bases). This CDR3 is 14 amino acids long. The V gene lost 4 bases and the J gene lost 9 bases, with 17 bases spanning the gap. Germline V gene lookup returns CDR1 SGDLS and CDR2 YYNGEE. CDR3 residues: CASSPTGTSAEQFF. The CDR3 DNA reads as TGTGCCAGCAGCCCCACCGGGACTTCAGCTGAGCAGTTCTTC.

The CDR3 DNA reads TGTGCCAGCAGCGTAGTTGGGGGGGGTTTCGATACGCAGTATTTT. Amino acid sequence: CASSVVGGGFDTQYF. The chain employs TRBV9 and TRBJ2-3; 7 bases are a match to TRBD2. The CDR3 length is 15 residues. Germline CDR1 is SGDLS and CDR2 is YYNGEE. J was trimmed by 6 bases and V by 0 bases; bases with no gene match: 7.

This clone came up a few times. The chain joins TRBV5-6 to TRBJ2-4; 9 bases agree with TRBD1. J was trimmed by 5 bases and V by 4 bases; bases with no gene match: 10. Germline V gene data show CDR1 as SGHDT and CDR2 as YYEEEE. This CDR3 is built from 16 residues. The CDR3 sequence: CASSIGTGNVQNIQYF. CDR3 nucleotides: TGTGCCAGCAGCATCGGGACAGGGAATGTCCAAAACATTCAGTACTTC.

This clone came up a few times. The V gene is TRBV5-1, the J gene TRBJ2-1; TRBD1 agrees at 9 bases. The CDR3 spans 17 residues. Germline-derived CDR1 and CDR2 are SGHRS and YFSETQ. V trimming: 4 bases; J trimming: 0 bases; junction bases outside the gene matches: 8. Here the CDR3 reads CASSLGQGSTSYNEQFF. For the CDR3, the DNA is TGCGCCAGCAGCCTCGGACAGGGGTCCACCTCCTACAATGAGCAGTTCTTC. The whole variable domain, remainder taken from reference TRBV5-1 and TRBJ2-1, is KAGVTQTPRYLIKTRGQQVTLSCSPISGHRSVSWYQQTPGQGLQFLFEYFSETQRNKGNFPGRFSGRQFSNSRSEMNVSTLELGDSALYLCASSLGQGSTSYNEQFFGPGTRLTVL.

This clone has just a few counts. CDR3 coding DNA: TGTGCCAGCAGCGGTTATCGACTAGCGGGAGAATATGAGCAGTTCTTC. It codes for CASSGYRLAGEYEQFF. This rearrangement joins TRBV9 to TRBJ2-1; 12 nucleotides line up with TRBD2. The CDR3 consists of 16 residues. J gave up 8 bases and V 3 bases, and 9 bases lay outside the gene matches. Germline V CDR1 and CDR2: SGDLS, YYNGEE.

This chain joins TRBV16 and TRBJ1-2, with 7 positions matching TRBD1. After removal of 5 bases from V and 8 bases from J, the junction contained 14 bases not matched to a gene. This CDR3 comprises 15 residues. Germline lookup yields CDR1 KGHSY and CDR2 FQNENV. The CDR3 loop is CASSAGQLATGGYTF. CDR3 DNA: TGTGCCAGCAGCGCGGGACAGCTAGCGACGGGGGGCTACACCTTC.

The chain is built from TRBV7-3 and TRBJ2-1, with D unclear. The CDR3 consists of 13 residues. Per germline, CDR1 SGHTA and CDR2 FQGTGA. Between the trimmed V and J ends, which lost 2 bases and 5 bases, there was a span of 7 bases. CDR3 region: CASSLDRDNEQFF. In DNA, the CDR3 is TGTGCCAGCAGCTTAGATCGGGACAATGAGCAGTTCTTC.

There are a few counts of this clone. The gene calls are TRBV15 and TRBJ1-5; D gene uncertain. Germline lookup yields CDR1 LNHNV and CDR2 YYDKDF (reference sequence). The V gene lost 0 bases and the J gene lost 7 bases, with 10 bases spanning the gap. The CDR3 has 14 amino acids. This CDR3 is CATSRDEVWQPQHF. CDR3 bases: TGTGCCACCAGCAGAGATGAGGTCTGGCAGCCCCAGCATTTT.

V and J are TRBV9 and TRBJ2-1; 11 nucleotides line up with TRBD2. V was clipped by 0 bases and J by 9 bases; unmatched bases: 5. The germline V gene has CDR1 SGDLS and CDR2 YYNGEE. The CDR3 is made up of 15 amino acids. The CDR3 bases are TGTGCCAGCAGCGTAGCCCTAGCGGGAGGTGGTGAGCAGTTCTTC. This encodes CASSVALAGGGEQFF.